Reported below is one TCR beta chain. Germline V lookup: CDR1 SEHNR, CDR2 FQNEAQ (reference sequence). The CDR3 loop spans 16 amino acids. The J segment lost 2 bases and the V segment lost 5 bases, leaving 8 bases of the junction unmatched. The PCR was carried out with 60 Vbeta primers and 13 Jbeta primers. Data came from immunoSEQ multiplex PCR; TCRdb stores just in-frame clones and leaves some out. In total, the table holds about 130,000 clones. The donors (healthy individuals) were bone marrow donors. The data are from a study of cytomegalovirus exposure and HLA in healthy donors. The gene calls are TRBV7-9 and TRBJ2-5; 10 nucleotides line up with TRBD2. What was sequenced was PBMCs. This TCR was recovered from a man younger than 40 in good health and CMV-seronegative. The CDR3 DNA reads as TGTGCCAGCAGCCCAAGGACTAGCGGCTTGCAAGAGACCCAGTACTTC. Residues: CASSPRTSGLQETQYF.